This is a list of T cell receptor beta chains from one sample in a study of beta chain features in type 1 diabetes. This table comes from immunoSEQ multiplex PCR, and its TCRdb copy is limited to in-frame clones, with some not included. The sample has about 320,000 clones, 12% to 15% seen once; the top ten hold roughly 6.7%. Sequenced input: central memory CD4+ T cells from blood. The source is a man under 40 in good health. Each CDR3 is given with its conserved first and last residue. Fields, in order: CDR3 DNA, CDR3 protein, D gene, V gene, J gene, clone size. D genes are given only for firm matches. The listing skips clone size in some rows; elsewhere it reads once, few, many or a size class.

cdr3_nt: TGTGCCAGCAGCTCCACAGGGTATGGAGAGACCCAGTACTTC
cdr3_aa: CASSSTGYGETQYF
d_call: -
v_call: TRBV7-2
j_call: TRBJ2-5
clone_size: -

cdr3_nt: TGTGCCAGCAGCCGCTTCCCGGGACAGGGGGAGTTGGGGTTCTTC
cdr3_aa: CASSRFPGQGELGFF
d_call: TRBD1
v_call: TRBV5-4
j_call: TRBJ2-1
clone_size: -

cdr3_nt: TGTGCCAGCAGCTCCCGCGAGCGGGAGGAAGATACGCAGTATTTT
cdr3_aa: CASSSREREEDTQYF
d_call: TRBD2
v_call: TRBV7-2
j_call: TRBJ2-3
clone_size: -

cdr3_nt: TGTGCCAGCACCGTTAGCGGGAGTCGGCACAATGAGCAGTTCTTC
cdr3_aa: CASTVSGSRHNEQFF
d_call: TRBD2
v_call: TRBV7-9
j_call: TRBJ2-1
clone_size: many

cdr3_nt: TGTGCCAGCAGTCCAAATTCTCACAGCTACGAGCAGTACTTC
cdr3_aa: CASSPNSHSYEQYF
d_call: -
v_call: TRBV25-1
j_call: TRBJ2-7
clone_size: -

cdr3_nt: TGCGCCAGCAGCCAAGGACAATCGACAGGGGCAGGAAACACCATATATTTT
cdr3_aa: CASSQGQSTGAGNTIYF
d_call: TRBD1
v_call: TRBV4-1
j_call: TRBJ1-3
clone_size: few

cdr3_nt: TGTGCCAGCTCACCCGGGGGATCGAACACTGAAGCTTTCTTT
cdr3_aa: CASSPGGSNTEAFF
d_call: -
v_call: TRBV18
j_call: TRBJ1-1
clone_size: few

cdr3_nt: TGTGCCAGCAGCTTAGCCGGAATAGCGGGGGGGCGGACAGATACGCAGTATTTT
cdr3_aa: CASSLAGIAGGRTDTQYF
d_call: TRBD2
v_call: TRBV7-2
j_call: TRBJ2-3
clone_size: -

cdr3_nt: TGTGCCAGCAGCTTAGGGACGGAAAGCACAGATACGCAGTATTTT
cdr3_aa: CASSLGTESTDTQYF
d_call: -
v_call: TRBV7-9
j_call: TRBJ2-3
clone_size: few

cdr3_nt: TGTGCCAGCAGCCCACGGGACTACCCTTACAATGAGCAGTTCTTC
cdr3_aa: CASSPRDYPYNEQFF
d_call: TRBD2
v_call: TRBV11-3
j_call: TRBJ2-1
clone_size: few

cdr3_nt: TGTGCCAGCAGCCATTTGACGGACTCTAACTATGGCTACACCTTC
cdr3_aa: CASSHLTDSNYGYTF
d_call: -
v_call: TRBV14
j_call: TRBJ1-2
clone_size: -

cdr3_nt: TGTGCTAGTGGTTTGGACAGGGGTATCAATCAGCCCCAGCATTTT
cdr3_aa: CASGLDRGINQPQHF
d_call: TRBD1
v_call: TRBV12-5
j_call: TRBJ1-5
clone_size: -

cdr3_nt: TGTGCCAGCAGAACTGGTATAGCACACCATTCCGACAATGAGCAGTTCTTC
cdr3_aa: CASRTGIAHHSDNEQFF
d_call: -
v_call: TRBV21-1
j_call: TRBJ2-1
clone_size: -

cdr3_nt: TGTGCTACGCGGACAGTACACACCGGGGAGCTGTTTTTT
cdr3_aa: CATRTVHTGELFF
d_call: -
v_call: TRBV5-6
j_call: TRBJ2-2
clone_size: -

cdr3_nt: TGCGCCAGCAGCCAAGCCCGGGGACCCACAGATACGCAGTATTTT
cdr3_aa: CASSQARGPTDTQYF
d_call: -
v_call: TRBV4-3
j_call: TRBJ2-3
clone_size: -

cdr3_nt: TGTGCCAGCAGCTCCGGGGCCAGCAATTCACCCCTCCACTTT
cdr3_aa: CASSSGASNSPLHF
d_call: -
v_call: TRBV5-6
j_call: TRBJ1-6
clone_size: -

cdr3_nt: TGTGCCAGCAGCCCTAAGGGCTCTGGGGCCAACGTCCTGACTTTC
cdr3_aa: CASSPKGSGANVLTF
d_call: -
v_call: TRBV5-4
j_call: TRBJ2-6
clone_size: many

cdr3_nt: TGTGCCAGCAGTTCAAGAAGTACCTCGGGGGAGACCCAGTACTTC
cdr3_aa: CASSSRSTSGETQYF
d_call: -
v_call: TRBV6-6
j_call: TRBJ2-5
clone_size: -

cdr3_nt: TGTGCCAGCTTCGCGGGGGATGCAGATACGCAGTATTTT
cdr3_aa: CASFAGDADTQYF
d_call: TRBD2
v_call: TRBV4-2
j_call: TRBJ2-3
clone_size: few

cdr3_nt: TGTGCCAGCAGTTCACTTCAGGGGGCATCACCCCTCCACTTT
cdr3_aa: CASSSLQGASPLHF
d_call: TRBD1
v_call: TRBV6-5
j_call: TRBJ1-6
clone_size: few

cdr3_nt: TGTGCCAGTAGTATAGTCTCGCAGGGGGGGAATCAGCCCCAGCATTTT
cdr3_aa: CASSIVSQGGNQPQHF
d_call: TRBD1
v_call: TRBV19
j_call: TRBJ1-5
clone_size: few

cdr3_nt: TGTGCCAGCAGCCCCCCCGTCGGAGGCTACACCTTC
cdr3_aa: CASSPPVGGYTF
d_call: -
v_call: TRBV7-9
j_call: TRBJ1-2
clone_size: many

cdr3_nt: TGTGCCAGCAGACCCACGTTGGGAGGACGGATGAACACTGAAGCTTTCTTT
cdr3_aa: CASRPTLGGRMNTEAFF
d_call: -
v_call: TRBV27
j_call: TRBJ1-1
clone_size: -

cdr3_nt: TGTGCCAGCAGCTTCGGGACAGGGGGTTCACCCCTCCACTTT
cdr3_aa: CASSFGTGGSPLHF
d_call: TRBD1
v_call: TRBV5-5
j_call: TRBJ1-6
clone_size: -

cdr3_nt: TGTGCCAGTAGTATCCTCCTCTCTATTGGGGGCAATGAGCAGTTCTTC
cdr3_aa: CASSILLSIGGNEQFF
d_call: -
v_call: TRBV19
j_call: TRBJ2-1
clone_size: few

cdr3_nt: TGTGCCAGCAGCCAAGATAGAAGTGTGAGAATGGGCAATGAGCAGTTCTTC
cdr3_aa: CASSQDRSVRMGNEQFF
d_call: -
v_call: TRBV14
j_call: TRBJ2-1
clone_size: -

cdr3_nt: TGTGCCAGCAGCCCGCCCCGCGGGGGGGACAATGAGCAGTTCTTC
cdr3_aa: CASSPPRGGDNEQFF
d_call: TRBD2
v_call: TRBV7-2
j_call: TRBJ2-1
clone_size: -

cdr3_nt: TGCGCCAGCAGCCAACGGTCGGGAGGGCCCTTGGGCACCGGGGAGCTGTTTTTT
cdr3_aa: CASSQRSGGPLGTGELFF
d_call: TRBD2
v_call: TRBV4-3
j_call: TRBJ2-2
clone_size: few

cdr3_nt: TGCGCCAGCAGCCAAGCTTCAGGACCAAATCAGCCCCAGCATTTT
cdr3_aa: CASSQASGPNQPQHF
d_call: -
v_call: TRBV5-4
j_call: TRBJ1-5
clone_size: few

cdr3_nt: TGTGCCAGCAGCTTAGTCGCGGCAGGGGAGCAGTTCTTC
cdr3_aa: CASSLVAAGEQFF
d_call: -
v_call: TRBV11-3
j_call: TRBJ2-1
clone_size: few

cdr3_nt: TGCGCCAGCAGCCAAGCCCTCAGGGAAACCTACGAGCAGTACTTC
cdr3_aa: CASSQALRETYEQYF
d_call: -
v_call: TRBV4-1
j_call: TRBJ2-7
clone_size: few

cdr3_nt: TGTGCCAGCAGTCAGGTAGCCAAAAACATTCAGTACTTC
cdr3_aa: CASSQVAKNIQYF
d_call: -
v_call: TRBV27
j_call: TRBJ2-4
clone_size: many

cdr3_nt: TGTGCCAGCAGCCCCCGTCGTGGGCGGTCTAATTCACCCCTCCACTTT
cdr3_aa: CASSPRRGRSNSPLHF
d_call: -
v_call: TRBV7-2
j_call: TRBJ1-6
clone_size: few

cdr3_nt: TGTGCCAGCAGCTTGGCGGGTTACTATGGCTACACCTTC
cdr3_aa: CASSLAGYYGYTF
d_call: -
v_call: TRBV7-2
j_call: TRBJ1-2
clone_size: few

cdr3_nt: TGTGCCAGCAGCCAAGGGACAGCTCAAGAGACCCAGTACTTC
cdr3_aa: CASSQGTAQETQYF
d_call: TRBD1
v_call: TRBV5-6
j_call: TRBJ2-5
clone_size: few

cdr3_nt: TGCGCCAGCAGCTTGATGACGCAATATCAAGAGACCCAGTACTTC
cdr3_aa: CASSLMTQYQETQYF
d_call: -
v_call: TRBV5-1
j_call: TRBJ2-5
clone_size: few

cdr3_nt: TGTGCCAGCAGCTTACAATCTGAAGGTACAGATACGCAGTATTTT
cdr3_aa: CASSLQSEGTDTQYF
d_call: -
v_call: TRBV11-3
j_call: TRBJ2-3
clone_size: -

cdr3_nt: TGTGCCAGCAGCGTCGGGACAGTAGGCTCACCCCTCCACTTT
cdr3_aa: CASSVGTVGSPLHF
d_call: TRBD1
v_call: TRBV9
j_call: TRBJ1-6
clone_size: -

cdr3_nt: TGTGCCAGCAGCCTTTCTCCAGCGGGGGGGAATGAGCAGTTCTTC
cdr3_aa: CASSLSPAGGNEQFF
d_call: TRBD2
v_call: TRBV7-2
j_call: TRBJ2-1
clone_size: few

cdr3_nt: TGTGCCAGCAGCCTCCTCCGGCCACAAACCGCCGGGGAGCTGTTTTTT
cdr3_aa: CASSLLRPQTAGELFF
d_call: -
v_call: TRBV7-9
j_call: TRBJ2-2
clone_size: few

cdr3_nt: TGCGCCAGCAGCCAAGAGCCGACAGGGGGCGGGGAAAAACTGTTTTTT
cdr3_aa: CASSQEPTGGGEKLFF
d_call: TRBD1
v_call: TRBV4-1
j_call: TRBJ1-4
clone_size: -

cdr3_nt: TGTGCCAGCAGGGTCCAGGGGGCCATCACTGAAGCTTTCTTT
cdr3_aa: CASRVQGAITEAFF
d_call: TRBD1
v_call: TRBV2
j_call: TRBJ1-1
clone_size: few

cdr3_nt: TGTGCCAGCCTCGTTAGCCGAACTAATGAAAAACTGTTTTTT
cdr3_aa: CASLVSRTNEKLFF
d_call: -
v_call: TRBV2
j_call: TRBJ1-4
clone_size: -

cdr3_nt: TGTGCCAGCAGCTTAGGGGCAGGAGGTGCTACACCTGTTACGCAGTATTTT
cdr3_aa: CASSLGAGGATPVTQYF
d_call: -
v_call: TRBV7-9
j_call: TRBJ2-3
clone_size: few

cdr3_nt: TGTGCCAGCAGCCTAGCGGGGCCTTACAATGAGCAGTTCTTC
cdr3_aa: CASSLAGPYNEQFF
d_call: TRBD2
v_call: TRBV13
j_call: TRBJ2-1
clone_size: -

cdr3_nt: TGTGCCAGCAGTCCACTAGCGGGAGAGCAGTTCTTC
cdr3_aa: CASSPLAGEQFF
d_call: TRBD2
v_call: TRBV28
j_call: TRBJ2-1
clone_size: few

cdr3_nt: TGTGCCAGCGGGGCAGGTTTTAGCAATCAGCCCCAGCATTTT
cdr3_aa: CASGAGFSNQPQHF
d_call: -
v_call: TRBV9
j_call: TRBJ1-5
clone_size: -

cdr3_nt: TGTGCCAGCAGCCTGAGCGGGAGGGCTGATAATGAGCAGTTCTTC
cdr3_aa: CASSLSGRADNEQFF
d_call: TRBD2
v_call: TRBV11-3
j_call: TRBJ2-1
clone_size: -

cdr3_nt: TGTGCCAGCAGTTACGGCCAGGGGAGGTCGGATACGCAGTATTTT
cdr3_aa: CASSYGQGRSDTQYF
d_call: -
v_call: TRBV6-6
j_call: TRBJ2-3
clone_size: few

cdr3_nt: TGTGCCATCAGTGAGTCGAGGGAAAAACTGTTTTTT
cdr3_aa: CAISESREKLFF
d_call: -
v_call: TRBV10-3
j_call: TRBJ1-4
clone_size: -

cdr3_nt: TGCAGCGTGGGAAAAGGGGGGAATGAGCAGTTCTTC
cdr3_aa: CSVGKGGNEQFF
d_call: -
v_call: TRBV29-1
j_call: TRBJ2-1
clone_size: few

cdr3_nt: TGTGCCAGCAGTGATAACATAAATAATTCACCCCTCCACTTT
cdr3_aa: CASSDNINNSPLHF
d_call: -
v_call: TRBV6-1
j_call: TRBJ1-6
clone_size: few

cdr3_nt: TGTGCCAGCAGCCCAGGGGTGCGAGAGACCCAGTACTTC
cdr3_aa: CASSPGVRETQYF
d_call: -
v_call: TRBV7-2
j_call: TRBJ2-5
clone_size: many